Each of the 27 T cell receptor beta chains below was sequenced from the same sample in a study of blood T cell repertoires in COVID-19. The repertoire was sequenced with immunoSEQ multiplex PCR; TCRdb's copy has only in-frame clones and lacks some. The sample has approximately 300,000 clones; 85% to 90% are singletons. Input material: PBMCs or T cells enriched from blood (not recorded which). The receptor set was obtained from a man aged 30-40 years who had recovered from COVID-19.

The genes are TRBV11-3 and TRBJ2-3, with 8 bases identical to TRBD2. CDR3 length: 16 amino acids. Trimming removed 1 base from V and 1 base from J; junction bases left unmatched: 4. The V gene's germline CDR1 is SGHNT and CDR2 YENEEA. In DNA, the CDR3 is TGTGCCAGCAGCTTAGGCGGGGGGACGGGCACAGATACGCAGTATTTT. This gives the protein CASSLGGGTGTDTQYF.

The chain employs TRBV27 and TRBJ1-4; weak D call: TRBD1 (6 bases). Deletions cut 5 bases from V and 4 bases from J, with 14 bases between. The V gene's germline CDR1 is MNHEY and CDR2 SMNVEV (reference sequence). This CDR3 has 15 residues. This CDR3 reads CASSPLTGVNEKLFF. The CDR3 region has the DNA TGTGCCAGCAGTCCCCTGACAGGAGTTAATGAAAAACTGTTTTTT. The variable domain in full, with the rest retrieved from reference TRBV27 and TRBJ1-4, is EAQVTQNPRYLITVTGKKLTVTCSQNMNHEYMSWYRQDPGLGLRQIYYSMNVEVTDKGDVPEGYKVSRKEKRNFPLILESPSPNQTSLYFCASSPLTGVNEKLFFGSGTQLSVL.

In DNA, the CDR3 is TGTGCCAGCAGCCGCATAGCGGGGGGTACAGATACGCAGTATTTT. This translates into CASSRIAGGTDTQYF. V is TRBV7-2 and J is TRBJ2-3; 10 nucleotides line up with TRBD2. The V segment lost 5 bases and the J segment 3 bases; nucleotides outside the gene matches: 5. Germline V lookup: CDR1 SGHTA, CDR2 FQGNSA. The CDR3 sequence is 15 residues long. Full variable domain (rest looked up from reference TRBV7-2 and TRBJ2-3): GAGVSQSPSNKVTEKGKDVELRCDPISGHTALYWYRQSLGQGLEFLIYFQGNSAPDKSGLPSDRFSAERTGGSVSTLTIQRTQQEDSAVYLCASSRIAGGTDTQYFGPGTRLTVL.

The rearrangement links TRBV11-3 to TRBJ2-1, with a possible D match to TRBD2 (5 bases). CDR3 length equals 13 residues. CDR1 and CDR2 (germline): SGHNT, YENEEA. Trimming shortened V by 0 bases and J by 9 bases, and 9 bases separated the two germline ends. Here the CDR3 DNA reads TGTGCCAGCAGCTTAGATCCGGGGAGTGAGCAGTTCTTC. Amino acid sequence: CASSLDPGSEQFF. Drawing the rest from reference TRBV11-3 and TRBJ2-1, the complete variable domain is EAGVVQSPRYKIIEKKQPVAFWCNPISGHNTLYWYLQNLGQGPELLIRYENEEAVDDSQLPKDRFSAERLKGVDSTLKIQPAELGDSAVYLCASSLDPGSEQFFGPGTRLTVL.

The V call is TRBV10-3, the J call TRBJ1-4; TRBD1 matches at 10 bases. Per germline, CDR1 ENHRY and CDR2 SYGVKD. V gave up 6 bases and J gave up 2 bases; unmatched junction bases: 3. This CDR3 spans 15 amino acids. The CDR3 is CAIRGGQGTNEKLFF. CDR3 in DNA: TGTGCCATCAGGGGGGGACAGGGGACTAATGAAAAACTGTTTTTT.

This chain joins TRBV5-5 and TRBJ1-2; no reliable D call. This CDR3 region has 13 residues. Trimming took off 2 bases at V and 2 bases at J, with 7 bases between the two ends. Germline CDR1 is SGHKS and CDR2 is YYEKEE (reference sequence). CDR3 sequence reads: CASSFNSNYGYTF. CDR3 coding DNA: TGTGCCAGCAGCTTTAACAGCAACTATGGCTACACCTTC.

The chain employs TRBV19 and TRBJ2-1; 16 bases fit TRBD2. Germline lookup yields CDR1 LNHDA and CDR2 SQIVND (reference sequence). This CDR3 is 20 amino acids long. With 2 bases clipped from V and 6 bases from J, the junction kept 13 bases outside the gene matches. CDR3 coding DNA: TGTGCCAGTAGTATACGCGGGACTAGCGGGAGGGGACTCCGGCCCAATGAGCAGTTCTTC. Its protein is CASSIRGTSGRGLRPNEQFF.

This chain connects TRBV9 to TRBJ1-4, with 10 bases fitting TRBD1. Trimming removed 0 bases from V and 2 bases from J; junction bases left unmatched: 1. Per the germline V gene, CDR1 is SGDLS and CDR2 is YYNGEE. CDR3 length equals 16 residues. In DNA form, the CDR3 reads TGTGCCAGCAGCGTAGGACAGGGGGCGACTAATGAAAAACTGTTTTTT. It codes for CASSVGQGATNEKLFF.

This chain joins TRBV5-5 and TRBJ2-2, with 8 bases matching TRBD1. Germline values: CDR1 SGHKS, CDR2 YYEKEE (reference sequence). This CDR3 is built from 15 residues. After removal of 4 bases from V and 7 bases from J, the junction contained 9 bases not matched to a gene. CDR3 DNA sequence: TGTGCCAGCAGCCGTATGACAGGGGCGGGCGGGGAGCTGTTTTTT. It yields the protein CASSRMTGAGGELFF.

The chain's CDR3 is CASSIRGPTEKLFF. CDR3 DNA: TGTGCCAGTAGTATCAGGGGTCCAACGGAAAAACTGTTTTTT. The chain combines TRBV19 with TRBJ1-4; possibly TRBD1 for D (6 bases). V lost 3 bases and J 8 bases, leaving 13 bases between the germline ends. CDR1 is LNHDA, CDR2 SQIVND, per germline (reference sequence). The CDR3 extends over 14 amino acids.

This clone appeared a few times. This rearrangement joins TRBV27 to TRBJ2-6, with D hard to call. Germline CDR1 is MNHEY and CDR2 is SMNVEV (reference sequence). Trimming cost V 6 bases and J 0 bases, with 9 bases left between them. The CDR3 has 15 residues. The CDR3 region is CASRTLGSGANVLTF. For the CDR3, the DNA is TGTGCCAGCAGGACTTTGGGCTCTGGGGCCAACGTCCTGACTTTC.

The rearrangement links TRBV6-5 to TRBJ1-3; D might be TRBD1 (6 bases). This CDR3 is built from 14 residues. Germline V gene lookup returns CDR1 MNHEY and CDR2 SVGAGI. Trimming left V 4 bases short and J 0 bases short, with 7 bases between. The DNA of the CDR3 is TGTGCCAGCAGTTTGGACAGCTCTGGAAACACCATATATTTT. This translates into CASSLDSSGNTIYF.

The rearrangement uses TRBV5-4 and TRBJ2-5; 9 bases agree with TRBD2. The ends lost 4 bases at V and 3 bases at J; junction bases unmatched: 7. The CDR3 has 15 amino acids. Germline values: CDR1 SGHNT, CDR2 YYREEE (reference sequence). The CDR3 reads CASSIPGLAKETQYF. The CDR3 DNA reads as TGTGCCAGCAGCATACCAGGACTAGCGAAAGAGACCCAGTACTTC.

This chain joins TRBV27 and TRBJ2-3, with 9 bases matching TRBD2. The CDR3 covers 20 residues. Per germline, CDR1 MNHEY and CDR2 SMNVEV (reference sequence). V gave up 1 base and J gave up 6 bases; unmatched junction bases: 20. This CDR3 reads CASSLFGGMKGASGTDTQYF. CDR3 nucleotide sequence: TGTGCCAGCAGTTTATTTGGGGGTATGAAAGGGGCTAGCGGGACTGATACGCAGTATTTT.

V and J are TRBV28 and TRBJ1-4; 7 nucleotides line up with TRBD1. The CDR3 is 20 residues long. Germline V gene sequence: CDR1 MDHEN, CDR2 SYDVKM. V lost 6 bases and J lost 7; bases outside the gene matches: 26. The CDR3 DNA reads as TGTGCCAGCAGCCGAGACTTCTTTGGGACAGTTGGTCTGAGGAGTGAAAAACTGTTTTTT. The encoded protein is CASSRDFFGTVGLRSEKLFF.

This clone was counted a single time. The chain carries TRBV19 and TRBJ1-1, with D possibly TRBD1 on 5 matching bases. The V and J ends lost 8 bases and 5 bases respectively, with 24 bases between them. The CDR3 runs to 16 residues. Germline V gene sequence: CDR1 LNHDA, CDR2 SQIVND (reference sequence). The CDR3 reads CASAVGGLPRNTEAFF. The CDR3 region has the DNA TGTGCCAGTGCGGTGGGGGGACTCCCCCGGAATACTGAAGCTTTCTTT. Based on the CDR3 plus reference TRBV19 and TRBJ1-1, the full variable domain is DGGITQSPKYLFRKEGQNVTLSCEQNLNHDAMYWYRQDPGQGLRLIYYSQIVNDFQKGDIAEGYSVSREKKESFPLTVTSAQKNPTAFYLCASAVGGLPRNTEAFFGQGTRLTVV.

This clone occurred once. This chain uses TRBV24-1 with TRBJ2-6; D gene uncertain. This CDR3 is 16 amino acids long. V was clipped by 0 bases and J by 0 bases, with 5 bases between them. Germline assignment: CDR1 KGHDR and CDR2 SFDVKD. The CDR3 region has the DNA TGTGCCACCAGTGATTTGCCCAGCTCTGGGGCCAACGTCCTGACTTTC. Its translation is CATSDLPSSGANVLTF.

The CDR3: CASSDLWIGASKLFF. CDR3 DNA: TGCGCCAGCAGCGACCTCTGGATAGGGGCCAGTAAACTGTTTTTT. The chain employs TRBV4-1 and TRBJ1-4; possibly TRBD1 for D (5 bases). Looked up from germline, CDR1 is MGHRA and CDR2 is YSYEKL. The V gene lost 5 bases and the J gene lost 11 bases, with 21 bases spanning the gap. This CDR3 comprises 15 residues.

This sequence joins TRBV2 and TRBJ2-7, with D maybe TRBD2 (6 bases). The V gene's germline CDR1 is SNHLY and CDR2 FYNNEI. V lost 4 bases, J lost 0 bases, and 7 bases lay in between. This CDR3 comprises 13 residues. CDR3 DNA sequence: TGTGCCAGCAGTGTGGACTACTCCTACGAGCAGTACTTC. Its translation: CASSVDYSYEQYF.

The chain uses TRBV6-1 and TRBJ2-1; 12 bases are a match to TRBD2. The germline CDR1 and CDR2 sequences are MNHNS and SASEGT. V shed 1 base and J 8 bases; nucleotides not matched to a gene: 12. The CDR3 runs 18 residues. The CDR3 loop reads CASSEEEGILAGGDEQFF. The CDR3 bases are TGTGCCAGCAGTGAAGAGGAGGGTATTCTAGCGGGAGGGGATGAGCAGTTCTTC.

This clone came up once. This sequence joins TRBV5-1 and TRBJ1-1, with 11 bases identical to TRBD1. V lost 1 base, J lost 5 bases, and 7 bases stayed unmatched. The CDR3 length is 16 residues. Per germline, CDR1 SGHRS and CDR2 YFSETQ. In DNA, the CDR3 is TGCGCCAGCAGCTTGATTCCGGACAGGGGGCGAACTGAAGCTTTCTTT. Protein: CASSLIPDRGRTEAFF. The variable domain in full, with the rest retrieved from reference TRBV5-1 and TRBJ1-1, is KAGVTQTPRYLIKTRGQQVTLSCSPISGHRSVSWYQQTPGQGLQFLFEYFSETQRNKGNFPGRFSGRQFSNSRSEMNVSTLELGDSALYLCASSLIPDRGRTEAFFGQGTRLTVV.

The CDR3 region is CASSFRDRDTQYF. DNA of the CDR3: TGTGCCAGCAGTTTCAGGGATCGAGATACGCAGTATTTT. The V and J genes are TRBV12-3 or TRBV12-4 and TRBJ2-3; tentatively, D is TRBD1 (5 bases). The CDR3 extends over 13 amino acids. Trimming pared 3 bases from V and 5 bases from J, leaving 9 bases between.

The chain carries TRBV18 and TRBJ2-5; 8 bases align to TRBD2. Germline-derived CDR1 and CDR2 are KGHSH and LQKENI. Trimming took 3 bases from V and 4 from J; bases not matched to a gene: 16. This CDR3 contains 18 residues. In DNA, the CDR3 is TGTGCCAGCTCACCTCAAAATTTGGTAGCGGGAAGAGGAGAGACCCAGTACTTC. It encodes CASSPQNLVAGRGETQYF.

V usage is TRBV30 and J usage is TRBJ2-3; possibly TRBD2 for D (6 bases). The CDR3 loop spans 13 amino acids. The V and J ends lost 0 bases and 3 bases respectively, with 7 bases between them. Germline CDR1 is GTSNPN and CDR2 is SVGIG (reference sequence). CDR3 in amino acids: CAWSVLATDTQYF. CDR3 sequence (DNA): TGTGCCTGGAGTGTCCTAGCGACAGATACGCAGTATTTT.

Notes on this clone: Other DNA sequences in this sample translate to the same CDR3. V gene TRBV5-1 combines with J gene TRBJ1-4, with D unclear. The V gene lost 0 bases and the J gene lost 4 bases, with 7 bases spanning the gap. CDR3 size: 14 residues. Germline lookup yields CDR1 SGHRS and CDR2 YFSETQ. CDR3 sequence (DNA): TGCGCCAGCAGCTTGGGCGGCAGTAATGAAAAACTGTTTTTT. This encodes CASSLGGSNEKLFF.

The chain links TRBV5-1 to TRBJ1-1; TRBD1 might be the D (6 bases). The CDR3 has 13 amino acids. CDR1 SGHRS and CDR2 YFSETQ come from the germline V gene. Trimming took off 3 bases at V and 3 bases at J, with 9 bases between the two ends. CDR3: CASSYGQYTEAFF. The DNA of the CDR3 is TGCGCCAGCAGCTACGGACAGTACACTGAAGCTTTCTTT.

Concerning this clone: The same CDR3 can be traced to other DNA sequences in this sample. The chain links TRBV5-4 to TRBJ1-2; TRBD1 is a possible D gene (6 bases). CDR1 and CDR2 from the germline V gene are SGHNT and YYREEE (reference sequence). V dropped 4 bases and J dropped 2 bases, with 9 bases sitting between them. CDR3 length equals 13 residues. The chain's CDR3 is CASSRDRNYGYTF. CDR3 DNA: TGTGCCAGCAGCCGCGACAGGAACTATGGCTACACCTTC.